These T cell receptor beta chains were read from a single sample in a study of CD8+CD57+ T cells in acquired aplastic anemia. Each CDR3 protein gets one entry after TCRdb re-called the reads with MiXCR. The data show 150,000 or so distinct CDR3 sequences, about 45% seen once. The sample taken for sequencing was sorted CD4+, CD8+, or CD8+CD57+ T cells (not recorded which) from PBMCs. These receptors came from a human donor with aplastic anemia. CDR3s include the opening cysteine and the closing phenylalanine or tryptophan. D genes are given only for firm matches. Rows give clone size only sometimes, using once, few, many, or a class for an expanded clone.

v_gene	abundance	d_gene	j_gene	CDR3aa	CDR3nt
TRBV25-1	NA	TRBD1	TRBJ1-6	CASSGQGTQNSPLHF	TGTGCCAGCAGTGGACAGGGGACCCAAAATTCACCCCTCCACTTT
TRBV15	NA	NA	TRBJ1-6	CATSTSTGYNSPLHF	TGTGCCACCAGCACCTCGACAGGATATAATTCACCCCTCCACTTT
TRBV2	once	NA	TRBJ1-2	CASTDSWVHTF	TGTGCCAGCACCGACAGTTGGGTCCACACCTTC
TRBV6-1	NA	NA	TRBJ2-1	CASRLSSYNEQFF	TGTGCCAGCAGGCTGAGCTCCTACAATGAGCAGTTCTTC
TRBV15	NA	NA	TRBJ1-1	CATSRDSGSGANEAFF	TGTGCCACCAGCAGAGATTCGGGGAGCGGGGCCAATGAAGCTTTCTTT
TRBV7-2	NA	TRBD2	TRBJ2-7	CASSRRLAGGLSSYEQYF	TGTGCCAGCAGCCGACGACTAGCGGGGGGCCTGAGCTCCTACGAGCAGTACTTC
TRBV2	NA	NA	TRBJ1-5	CASRSGSDQPQHF	TGTGCCAGCAGGTCGGGGAGCGATCAGCCCCAGCATTTT
TRBV11-2	NA	NA	TRBJ1-6	CASSLWGSNSPLHF	TGTGCCAGCAGCTTATGGGGGAGCAATTCACCCCTCCACTTT
TRBV19	NA	TRBD1	TRBJ1-5	CASSRPGQGDNQPQHF	TGTGCCAGTAGTAGACCGGGACAGGGGGACAATCAGCCCCAGCATTTT
TRBV5-8	many	NA	TRBJ1-3	CASSFHSGNTIYF	TGTGCCAGCAGCTTTCACTCTGGAAACACCATATATTTT
TRBV12-5	many	NA	TRBJ2-3	CASAPGTTSTDTQYF	TGTGCTAGTGCCCCCGGGACAACTAGCACAGATACGCAGTATTTT
TRBV28	many	TRBD1	TRBJ1-2	CATDRGGDYGYTF	TGTGCCACGGACAGGGGCGGTGACTATGGCTACACCTTC
TRBV5-1	many	TRBD2	TRBJ2-1	CASRTAQKTSAVDEQFF	TGCGCCAGCAGAACTGCCCAAAAGACTAGCGCGGTTGATGAGCAGTTCTTC
TRBV24-1	many	NA	TRBJ1-5	CATTRKGNLYNQPQHF	TGTGCCACCACCCGAAAGGGAAATTTGTACAATCAGCCCCAGCATTTT
TRBV19	many	NA	TRBJ1-1	CASSISTNTEAFF	TGTGCCAGTAGTATATCGACGAACACTGAAGCTTTCTTT